A selection of T cell receptor beta chains follows, all from one sample in a study of blood T cell repertoires in COVID-19. The repertoire was sequenced with immunoSEQ multiplex PCR; TCRdb's copy has only in-frame clones and lacks some. The repertoire includes approximately 150,000 clones, about 81% of them detected once, and roughly 18% sits in the top ten. The specimen sequenced was peripheral blood. The receptors were gathered from a woman at least 80 years old with acute or convalescent COVID-19. The CDR3 runs from the conserved cysteine through the conserved F or W. A D gene is named only where the DNA matches it firmly. Not all rows give a size; the values are once, few, many and, for expanded clones, a class.

clone_size	d_call	v_call	j_call	cdr3_nt	cdr3_aa
once	-	TRBV5-4	TRBJ2-1	TGTGCCAGCAGCTTGGGATGGGGGGGCCTCTATGAGCAGTTCTTC	CASSLGWGGLYEQFF
-	-	TRBV6-2/TRBV6-3	TRBJ2-7	TGTGCCAGCAGTTACGCGGGGCCTCGCTACGAGCAGTACTTC	CASSYAGPRYEQYF
-	-	TRBV28	TRBJ1-5	TGTGCCAGCAGTTCACCGGGCAGGGTCGAAGCGAATCAGCCCCAGCATTTT	CASSSPGRVEANQPQHF
once	TRBD1	TRBV4-2	TRBJ1-1	TGTGCCAGCAGCCACGGGACAGGGGGCCTCCGCACTGAAGCTTTCTTT	CASSHGTGGLRTEAFF
-	TRBD2	TRBV7-2	TRBJ2-7	TGTGCCAGCAGCTTATTAGCGGGGGGCTCCTACGAGCAGTACTTC	CASSLLAGGSYEQYF
-	TRBD1	TRBV11-2	TRBJ1-2	TGTGCCAGCAGCACGAATAGGGACAGGGGATCGGCCTACACCTTC	CASSTNRDRGSAYTF
few	-	TRBV7-2	TRBJ1-4	TGTGCCAGCAGCTTAGGGGCGTCTGATGAAAAACTGTTTTTT	CASSLGASDEKLFF
-	-	TRBV6-5	TRBJ1-4	TGTGCCAGCAGTTACGAGACAGTCCTGACTAATGAAAAACTGTTTTTT	CASSYETVLTNEKLFF
-	TRBD2	TRBV5-1	TRBJ2-2	TGCGCCAGCAGCTGGATGACTAGCGTAGCCGGGGAGCTGTTTTTT	CASSWMTSVAGELFF
once	TRBD1	TRBV5-8	TRBJ2-1	TGTGCCAGCAGCTTGGGGACAGGGTTACCCTACTACAATGAGCAGTTCTTC	CASSLGTGLPYYNEQFF
-	TRBD2	TRBV7-9	TRBJ2-1	TGTGCCAGCAGCTTAGGCGCGCTAGCGGGGGGGACCCACAATGAGCAGTTCTTC	CASSLGALAGGTHNEQFF
few	-	TRBV20-1	TRBJ2-5	TGCAGTGCTAGTGCGTACCAAGAGACCCAGTACTTC	CSASAYQETQYF
-	TRBD1	TRBV28	TRBJ1-2	TGTGCCAGCAGGCCCGGGACAGGGGGCGCTTTCGCCTATGGCTACACCTTC	CASRPGTGGAFAYGYTF
-	TRBD2	TRBV6-5	TRBJ2-5	TGTGCCAGCAGTTACGAGATAGCGGGAATAAACGGCCAGTACTTC	CASSYEIAGINGQYF
once	TRBD1	TRBV5-1	TRBJ1-6	TGCGCCAGCAGACTTAGTACAGGGGGCTCGGTCCGGGCCCTCCACTTT	CASRLSTGGSVRALHF
-	TRBD2	TRBV7-7	TRBJ2-1	TGTGCTAGCAGCTTAGGAAAGGGACTAGCGGCGCAGAATGAGCAGTTCTTC	CASSLGKGLAAQNEQFF
-	-	TRBV19	TRBJ2-2	TGTGCCAGTAGTATGACAGACACCGGGGAGCTGTTTTTT	CASSMTDTGELFF
-	-	TRBV18	TRBJ2-3	TGTGCCAGCTCACCCTCGACAGGCTCGAGAGGATCAGATACGCAGTATTTT	CASSPSTGSRGSDTQYF
few	TRBD1	TRBV20-1	TRBJ1-5	TGCAGTGCTAGTCCCGGGACAGGGTTCCATCAGCCCCAGCATTTT	CSASPGTGFHQPQHF
-	TRBD2	TRBV18	TRBJ2-7	TGTGCCAGCTCACCACTGGATAGCGGGAGTAGTTACGAGCAGTACTTC	CASSPLDSGSSYEQYF
-	-	TRBV29-1	TRBJ2-2	TGCAGCGTGGGGAGGCAGTCGAACACCGGGGAGCTGTTTTTT	CSVGRQSNTGELFF
once	TRBD1	TRBV10-1	TRBJ1-5	TGCGCCAGCAGTACCAATTTAGGGGGCGTACGGAATCAGCCCCAGCATTTT	CASSTNLGGVRNQPQHF
-	-	TRBV21-1	TRBJ2-7	TGTGCCAGCAGCAAAGAGCGGACTAGCGAAAACTACGAGCAGTACTTC	CASSKERTSENYEQYF
-	-	TRBV18	TRBJ2-7	TGTGCCAGCTCACCTTCGACTAGGACCTACGAGCAGTACTTC	CASSPSTRTYEQYF
-	TRBD1	TRBV5-6	TRBJ2-5	TGTGCCAGCAGCTTACGGGGGACAGGGAACCAAGAGACCCAGTACTTC	CASSLRGTGNQETQYF
-	-	TRBV7-9	TRBJ1-1	TGTGCCAGCAGCTCCCAGGAGAACACTGAAGCTTTCTTT	CASSSQENTEAFF
-	TRBD2	TRBV5-1	TRBJ2-5	TGCGCCAGCAGCCCGGTACGGGGGGGCCAGGCAGAGACCCAGTACTTC	CASSPVRGGQAETQYF
-	-	TRBV27	TRBJ2-1	TGTGCCAGCAGTTTAAGAGGAAATGAGCAGTTCTTC	CASSLRGNEQFF
-	-	TRBV25-1	TRBJ2-6	TGTGCCAGCAGTGGACGGGGAGGCACCGGCTCTGGGGCCAACGTCCTGACTTTC	CASSGRGGTGSGANVLTF
-	-	TRBV19	TRBJ2-7	TGTGCCAGTAGTCAGGGTGGCTACGAGCAGTACTTC	CASSQGGYEQYF
-	TRBD1	TRBV2	TRBJ2-2	TGTGCCAGCAGTGACGACAGGGGGCTCGGGGAGCTGTTTTTT	CASSDDRGLGELFF
once	-	TRBV2	TRBJ2-5	TGTGCCAGCAGTGTTGGGCGTTGGGAGACCCAGTACTTC	CASSVGRWETQYF
-	TRBD2	TRBV5-6	TRBJ2-5	TGTGCCAGCAGCTTGTATTTAGCGGGAGCGGGGGAGACCCAGTACTTC	CASSLYLAGAGETQYF
-	TRBD2	TRBV4-3	TRBJ2-3	TGCGCCAGCAGCCAAGATTTAACTAGCGGGGGAAATACGCAGTATTTT	CASSQDLTSGGNTQYF
-	TRBD1	TRBV10-1	TRBJ1-1	TGCGCCAGCAGAGGACAGGGTTTGGACACTGAAGCTTTCTTT	CASRGQGLDTEAFF